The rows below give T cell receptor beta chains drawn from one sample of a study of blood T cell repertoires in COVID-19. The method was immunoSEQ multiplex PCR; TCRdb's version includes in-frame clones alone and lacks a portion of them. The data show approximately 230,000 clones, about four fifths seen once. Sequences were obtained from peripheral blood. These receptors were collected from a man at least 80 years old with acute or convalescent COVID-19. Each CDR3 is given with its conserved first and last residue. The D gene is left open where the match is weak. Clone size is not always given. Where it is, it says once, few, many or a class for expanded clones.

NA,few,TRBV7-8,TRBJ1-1,CASSSEHATEAFF,TGTGCCAGCAGTTCCGAACATGCTACTGAAGCTTTCTTT
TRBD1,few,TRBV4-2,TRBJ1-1,CASSRQGAVVRAEAFF,TGTGCCAGCAGCCGACAGGGGGCTGTGGTAAGGGCTGAAGCTTTCTTT
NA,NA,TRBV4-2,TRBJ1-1,CASSQESGENTEAFF,TGTGCCAGCAGCCAAGAGTCCGGGGAGAACACTGAAGCTTTCTTT
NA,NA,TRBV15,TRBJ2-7,CATSSYDEQYF,TGTGCCACCAGCAGTTATGACGAGCAGTACTTC
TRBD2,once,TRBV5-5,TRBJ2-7,CASSPAGGYEQYF,TGTGCCAGCAGTCCCGCGGGGGGCTACGAGCAGTACTTC
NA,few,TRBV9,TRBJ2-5,CASSVAGVQETQYF,TGTGCCAGCAGCGTAGCGGGTGTTCAAGAGACCCAGTACTTC
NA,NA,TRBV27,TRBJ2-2,CASRMPGRTGELFF,TGTGCCAGCAGAATGCCAGGTCGGACCGGGGAGCTGTTTTTT
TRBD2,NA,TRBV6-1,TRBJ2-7,CASSEGLAGTYEQYF,TGTGCCAGCAGTGAAGGACTAGCGGGGACCTACGAGCAGTACTTC
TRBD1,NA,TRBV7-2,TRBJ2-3,CASSFNRGSTDTQYF,TGTGCCAGCAGCTTTAACAGGGGTAGCACAGATACGCAGTATTTT
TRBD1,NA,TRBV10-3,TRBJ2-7,CAISGTGSSYEQYF,TGTGCCATCAGTGGGACAGGGAGCTCCTACGAGCAGTACTTC
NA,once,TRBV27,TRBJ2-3,CASSFVGGSPSTDTQYF,TGTGCCAGCAGTTTCGTAGGGGGTTCCCCTAGCACAGATACGCAGTATTTT
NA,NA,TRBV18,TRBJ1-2,CASSRSDPQGAYGYTF,TGTGCCAGCTCACGGTCCGACCCACAGGGAGCGTATGGCTACACCTTC
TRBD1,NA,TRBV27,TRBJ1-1,CASSGTGQGNTEAFF,TGTGCCAGCAGCGGGACAGGGCAAGGGAACACTGAAGCTTTCTTT
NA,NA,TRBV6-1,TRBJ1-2,CASSEFNTANYGYTF,TGTGCCAGCAGTGAGTTTAACACAGCTAACTATGGCTACACCTTC
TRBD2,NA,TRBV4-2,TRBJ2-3,CASSGWSGSTDTQYF,TGTGCCAGCAGCGGGTGGAGCGGGAGTACAGATACGCAGTATTTT
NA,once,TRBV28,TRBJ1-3,CASRPTGYSGNTIYF,TGTGCCAGCAGGCCAACAGGGTACTCTGGAAACACCATATATTTT
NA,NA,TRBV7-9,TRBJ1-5,CASSLGDQPQHF,TGTGCCAGCAGCTTAGGAGATCAGCCCCAGCATTTT
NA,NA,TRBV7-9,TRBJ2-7,CASSLTPTYEQYF,TGTGCCAGCAGCTTAACACCGACCTACGAGCAGTACTTC
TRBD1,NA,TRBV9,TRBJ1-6,CASSDRGDNSPLHF,TGTGCCAGCAGCGACAGGGGGGATAATTCACCCCTCCACTTT
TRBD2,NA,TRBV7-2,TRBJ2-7,CASSLLGTAGVSF,TGTGCCAGCAGCTTATTAGGGACCGCGGGAGTAAGCTTC
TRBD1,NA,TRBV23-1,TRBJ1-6,CASSQRDRGDCSYNSPLHF,TGCGCCAGCAGTCAAAGGGACAGGGGAGACTGCTCCTATAATTCACCCCTCCACTTT
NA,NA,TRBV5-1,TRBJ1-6,CASSLTLSSYNSPLHF,TGCGCCAGCAGCTTGACTCTGAGCTCCTATAATTCACCCCTCCACTTT
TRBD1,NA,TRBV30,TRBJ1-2,CAWSPDRDYGYTF,TGTGCCTGGAGTCCCGACAGGGACTATGGCTACACCTTC
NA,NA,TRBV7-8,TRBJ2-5,CASSMTQFGEQYF,TGTGCCAGCAGCATGACACAGTTCGGGGAACAGTACTTC
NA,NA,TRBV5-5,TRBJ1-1,CASSSLGHRNTEAFF,TGTGCCAGCAGCTCGCTGGGACACCGGAACACTGAAGCTTTCTTT
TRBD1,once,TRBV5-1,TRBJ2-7,CASSLAGTADGKQYF,TGCGCCAGCAGCTTGGCCGGGACAGCGGACGGGAAGCAGTACTTC
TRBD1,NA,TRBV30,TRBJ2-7,CAWVGTAKNEQYF,TGTGCCTGGGTCGGGACAGCGAAAAACGAGCAGTACTTC
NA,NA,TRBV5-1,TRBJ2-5,CASSLGQKQETQYF,TGCGCCAGCAGCTTGGGGCAGAAACAAGAGACCCAGTACTTC
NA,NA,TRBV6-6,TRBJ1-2,CASSYGGRDYTF,TGTGCCAGCAGTTATGGAGGGCGCGATTACACCTTC
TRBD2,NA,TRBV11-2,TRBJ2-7,CASSLVASGSVEQYF,TGTGCCAGCAGCTTAGTGGCCAGCGGGAGTGTCGAGCAGTACTTC
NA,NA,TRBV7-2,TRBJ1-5,CASSLDWGPNQPQHF,TGTGCCAGCAGCTTAGATTGGGGCCCCAATCAGCCCCAGCATTTT
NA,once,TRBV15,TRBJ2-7,CATSRAVGVGYAQYF,TGTGCCACCAGCAGAGCTGTGGGAGTAGGGTACGCGCAGTACTTC
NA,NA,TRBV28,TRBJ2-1,CASSSPTFSSSYNEQFF,TGTGCCAGCAGTTCCCCGACTTTTTCGAGCTCCTACAATGAGCAGTTCTTC
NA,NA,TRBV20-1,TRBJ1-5,CSASLGAGASNQPQHF,TGCAGTGCTAGTCTAGGGGCAGGGGCCAGCAATCAGCCCCAGCATTTT
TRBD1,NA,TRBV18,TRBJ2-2,CASLRAGTGTGELFF,TGTGCCAGCTTACGCGCCGGGACAGGAACCGGGGAGCTGTTTTTT
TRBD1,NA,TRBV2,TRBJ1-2,CASSQDRGQEGYTF,TGTGCCAGCAGTCAGGACAGGGGGCAAGAAGGCTACACCTTC
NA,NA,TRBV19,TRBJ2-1,CASSIVLAQEAFF,TGTGCCAGTAGTATAGTCTTAGCCCAAGAGGCATTCTTC
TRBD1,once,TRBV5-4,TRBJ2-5,CASSFEGAGGETQYF,TGTGCCAGCAGCTTTGAGGGGGCGGGTGGGGAGACCCAGTACTTC
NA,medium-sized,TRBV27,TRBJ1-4,CASSLTTPPQAANEKLFF,TGTGCCAGCAGTTTAACAACCCCTCCACAGGCGGCTAATGAAAAACTGTTTTTT
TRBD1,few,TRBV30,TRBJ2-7,CAWSRDRGEQYF,TGTGCCTGGAGCCGAGACAGGGGAGAGCAGTACTTC
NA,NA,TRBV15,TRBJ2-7,CATSRVPTSFSYEQYF,TGTGCCACCAGCAGAGTTCCCACTAGCTTCTCCTACGAGCAGTACTTC
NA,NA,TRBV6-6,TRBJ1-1,CASSYAGENTEAFF,TGTGCCAGCAGTTACGCAGGGGAGAACACTGAAGCTTTCTTT
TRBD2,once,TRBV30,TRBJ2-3,CACQGGGRTDTQYF,TGTGCCTGCCAAGGCGGGGGTCGTACAGATACGCAGTATTTT
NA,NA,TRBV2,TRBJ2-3,CASIIALGRGTDTQYF,TGTGCCAGCATTATCGCGCTGGGCAGGGGCACAGATACGCAGTATTTT
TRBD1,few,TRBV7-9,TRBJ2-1,CASSFRQGLQYEQFF,TGTGCCAGCAGCTTCAGACAGGGGTTACAGTATGAGCAGTTCTTC
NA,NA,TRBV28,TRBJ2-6,CASSHYTGTPSNSGANVLTF,TGTGCCAGCAGCCATTATACCGGGACACCATCCAACTCTGGGGCCAACGTCCTGACTTTC
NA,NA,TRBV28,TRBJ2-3,CASSFGGADTQYF,TGTGCCAGCAGCTTTGGCGGGGCAGATACGCAGTATTTT
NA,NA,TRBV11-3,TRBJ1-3,CASSLTRFSDTIYF,TGTGCCAGCAGCTTAACTCGTTTTAGCGACACCATATATTTT
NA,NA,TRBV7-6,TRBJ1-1,CASSQQESLTEAFF,TGTGCCAGCAGCCAACAGGAGAGTCTCACTGAAGCTTTCTTT
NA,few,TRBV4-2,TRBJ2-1,CASSPYGTPLTYNEQFF,TGTGCCAGCAGCCCGTACGGGACACCTTTAACGTACAATGAGCAGTTCTTC
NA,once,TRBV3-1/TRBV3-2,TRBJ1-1,CASSPKSPGDLNTEAFF,TGTGCCAGCAGCCCTAAATCTCCAGGGGATTTGAACACTGAAGCTTTCTTT